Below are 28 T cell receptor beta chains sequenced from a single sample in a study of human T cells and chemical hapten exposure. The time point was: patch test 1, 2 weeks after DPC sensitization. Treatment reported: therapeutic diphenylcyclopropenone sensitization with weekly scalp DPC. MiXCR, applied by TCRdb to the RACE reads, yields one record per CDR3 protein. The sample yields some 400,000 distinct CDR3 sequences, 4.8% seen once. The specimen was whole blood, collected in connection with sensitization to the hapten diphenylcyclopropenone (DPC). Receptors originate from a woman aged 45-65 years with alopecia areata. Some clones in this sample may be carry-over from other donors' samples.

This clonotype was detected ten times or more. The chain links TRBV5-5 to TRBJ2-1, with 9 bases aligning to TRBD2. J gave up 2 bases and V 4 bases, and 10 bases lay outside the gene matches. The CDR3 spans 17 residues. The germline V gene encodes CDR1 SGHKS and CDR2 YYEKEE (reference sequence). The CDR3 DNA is TGTGCCAGCAGCGCCGGGGCACTAGCGGGTCCCTACAATGAGCAGTTCTTC. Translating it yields CASSAGALAGPYNEQFF.

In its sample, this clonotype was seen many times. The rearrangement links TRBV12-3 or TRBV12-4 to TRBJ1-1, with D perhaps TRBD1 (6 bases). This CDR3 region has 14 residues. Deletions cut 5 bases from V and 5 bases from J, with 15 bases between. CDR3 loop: CASSVQGFGTEAFF. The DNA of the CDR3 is TGTGCCAGCAGTGTACAGGGATTTGGTACTGAAGCTTTCTTT.

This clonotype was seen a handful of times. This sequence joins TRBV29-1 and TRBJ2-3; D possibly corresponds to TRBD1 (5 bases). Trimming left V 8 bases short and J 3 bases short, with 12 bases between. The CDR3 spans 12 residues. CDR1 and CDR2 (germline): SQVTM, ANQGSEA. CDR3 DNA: TGCAGCACCGTGGGGCGGACAGATACGCAGTATTTT. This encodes CSTVGRTDTQYF.

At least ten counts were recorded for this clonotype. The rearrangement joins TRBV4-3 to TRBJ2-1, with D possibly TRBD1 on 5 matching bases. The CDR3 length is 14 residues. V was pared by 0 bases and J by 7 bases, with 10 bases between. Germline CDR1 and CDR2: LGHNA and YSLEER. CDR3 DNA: TGCGCCAGCAGCCAAGATGCGACAGCTAATGAGCAGTTCTTC. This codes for CASSQDATANEQFF.

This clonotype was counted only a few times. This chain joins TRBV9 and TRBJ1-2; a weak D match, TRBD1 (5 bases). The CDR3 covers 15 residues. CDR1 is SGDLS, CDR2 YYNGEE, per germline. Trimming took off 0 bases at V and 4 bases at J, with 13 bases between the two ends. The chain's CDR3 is CASSVGGAVGYGYTF. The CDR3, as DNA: TGTGCCAGCAGCGTAGGTGGGGCGGTGGGCTATGGCTACACCTTC.

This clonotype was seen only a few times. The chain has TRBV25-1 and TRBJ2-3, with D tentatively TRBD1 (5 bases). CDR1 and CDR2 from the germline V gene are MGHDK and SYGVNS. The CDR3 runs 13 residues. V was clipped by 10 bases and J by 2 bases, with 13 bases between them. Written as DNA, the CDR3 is TGTGCCACCGCCAGGGCAACCACAGATACGCAGTATTTT. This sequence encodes CATARATTDTQYF. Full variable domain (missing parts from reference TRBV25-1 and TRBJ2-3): EADIYQTPRYLVIGTGKKITLECSQTMGHDKMYWYQQDPGMELHLIHYSYGVNSTEKGDLSSESTVSRIRTEHFPLTLESARPSHTSQYLCATARATTDTQYFGPGTRLTVL.

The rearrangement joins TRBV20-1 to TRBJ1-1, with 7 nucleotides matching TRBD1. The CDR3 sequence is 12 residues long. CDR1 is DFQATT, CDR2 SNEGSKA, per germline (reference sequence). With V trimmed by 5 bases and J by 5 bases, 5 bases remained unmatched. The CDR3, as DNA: TGCAGTGCTCCTACAGGGGAAACTGAAGCTTTCTTT. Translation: CSAPTGETEAFF.

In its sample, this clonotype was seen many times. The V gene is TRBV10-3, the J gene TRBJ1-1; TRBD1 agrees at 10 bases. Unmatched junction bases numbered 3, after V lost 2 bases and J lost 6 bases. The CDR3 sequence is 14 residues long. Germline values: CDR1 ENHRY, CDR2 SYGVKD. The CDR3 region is CAISEVGTGAEAFF. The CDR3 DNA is TGTGCCATCAGTGAGGTCGGGACAGGGGCTGAAGCTTTCTTT.

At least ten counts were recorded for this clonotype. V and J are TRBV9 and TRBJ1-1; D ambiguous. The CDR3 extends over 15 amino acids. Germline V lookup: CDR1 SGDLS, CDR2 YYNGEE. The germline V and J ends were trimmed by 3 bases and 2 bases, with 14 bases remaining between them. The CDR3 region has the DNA TGTGCCAGCAGCGGCCCGACGGCTATCAACACTGAAGCTTTCTTT. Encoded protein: CASSGPTAINTEAFF.

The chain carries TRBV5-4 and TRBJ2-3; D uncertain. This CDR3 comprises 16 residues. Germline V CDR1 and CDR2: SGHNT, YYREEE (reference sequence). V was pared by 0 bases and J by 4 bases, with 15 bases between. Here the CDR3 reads CASSLGYPGVADTQYF. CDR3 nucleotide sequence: TGTGCCAGCAGCTTGGGGTATCCGGGCGTGGCAGATACGCAGTATTTT. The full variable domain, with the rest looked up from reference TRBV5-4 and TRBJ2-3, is ETGVTQSPTHLIKTRGQQVTLRCSSQSGHNTVSWYQQALGQGPQFIFQYYREEENGRGNFPPRFSGLQFPNYSSELNVNALELDDSALYLCASSLGYPGVADTQYFGPGTRLTVL.

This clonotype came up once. The CDR3 DNA follows: TGCAGCGGGGGGCACAGCGAAGAGACCCAGTACTTC. Translated: CSGGHSEETQYF. This sequence joins TRBV29-1 and TRBJ2-5, with a weak D call TRBD1 (6 bases). Trimming shortened V by 7 bases and J by 3 bases, and 12 bases separated the two germline ends. CDR1 is SQVTM and CDR2 is ANQGSEA in the germline V gene. The CDR3 has 12 amino acids.

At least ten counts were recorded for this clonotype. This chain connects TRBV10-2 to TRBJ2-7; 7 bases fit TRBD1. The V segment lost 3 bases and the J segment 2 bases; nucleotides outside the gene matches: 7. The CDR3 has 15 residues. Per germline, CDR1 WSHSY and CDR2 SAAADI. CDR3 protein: CASSEPAGGPYEQYF. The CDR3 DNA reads TGCGCCAGCAGTGAACCCGCAGGGGGTCCCTACGAGCAGTACTTC.

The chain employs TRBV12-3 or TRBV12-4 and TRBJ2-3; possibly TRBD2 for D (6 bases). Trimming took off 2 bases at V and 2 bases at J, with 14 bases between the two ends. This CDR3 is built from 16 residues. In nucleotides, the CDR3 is TGTGCCAGCAGTTTAAGGGCGGGGATAACCACAGATACGCAGTATTTT. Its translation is CASSLRAGITTDTQYF.

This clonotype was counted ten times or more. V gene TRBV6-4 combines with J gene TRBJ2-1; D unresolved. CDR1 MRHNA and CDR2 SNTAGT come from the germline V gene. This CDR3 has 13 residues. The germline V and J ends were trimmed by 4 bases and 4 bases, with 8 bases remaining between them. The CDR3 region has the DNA TGTGCCAGCAGTGTGTCTAGATACAATGAGCAGTTCTTC. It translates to CASSVSRYNEQFF.

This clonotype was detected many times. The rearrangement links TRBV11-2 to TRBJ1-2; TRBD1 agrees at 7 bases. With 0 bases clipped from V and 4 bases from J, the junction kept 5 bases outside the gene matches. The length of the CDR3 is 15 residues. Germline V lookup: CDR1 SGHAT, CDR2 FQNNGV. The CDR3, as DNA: TGTGCCAGCAGCTTAGATTGGGCAGGGGGCTATGGCTACACCTTC. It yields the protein CASSLDWAGGYGYTF.

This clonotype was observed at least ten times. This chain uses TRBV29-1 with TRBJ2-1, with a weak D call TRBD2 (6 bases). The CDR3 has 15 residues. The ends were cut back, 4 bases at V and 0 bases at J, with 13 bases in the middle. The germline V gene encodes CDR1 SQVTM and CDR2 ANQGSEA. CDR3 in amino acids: CSVGGVVRSYNEQFF. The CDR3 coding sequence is TGCAGCGTTGGGGGGGTGGTCCGCTCCTACAATGAGCAGTTCTTC.

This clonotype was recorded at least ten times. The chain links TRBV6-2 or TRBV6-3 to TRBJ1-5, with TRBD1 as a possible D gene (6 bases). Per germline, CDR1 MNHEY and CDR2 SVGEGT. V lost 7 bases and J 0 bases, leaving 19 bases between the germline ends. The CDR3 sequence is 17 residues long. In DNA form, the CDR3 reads TGTGCCAGCACCCCGACCGAGGGGGGTTTTAGCAATCAGCCCCAGCATTTT. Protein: CASTPTEGGFSNQPQHF.

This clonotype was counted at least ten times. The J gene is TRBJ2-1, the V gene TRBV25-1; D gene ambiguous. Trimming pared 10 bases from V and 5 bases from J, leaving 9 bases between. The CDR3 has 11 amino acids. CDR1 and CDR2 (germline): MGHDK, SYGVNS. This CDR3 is CATARDNEQFF. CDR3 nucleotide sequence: TGTGCCACCGCTCGGGACAATGAGCAGTTCTTC.

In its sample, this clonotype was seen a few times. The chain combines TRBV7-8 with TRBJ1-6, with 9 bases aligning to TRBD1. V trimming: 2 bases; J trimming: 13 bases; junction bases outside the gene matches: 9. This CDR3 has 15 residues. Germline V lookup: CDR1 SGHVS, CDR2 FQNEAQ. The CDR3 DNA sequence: TGTGCCAGCAGCTTATGGGACAGGGAGTCGGGTCCCCTCCACTTT. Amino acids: CASSLWDRESGPLHF.

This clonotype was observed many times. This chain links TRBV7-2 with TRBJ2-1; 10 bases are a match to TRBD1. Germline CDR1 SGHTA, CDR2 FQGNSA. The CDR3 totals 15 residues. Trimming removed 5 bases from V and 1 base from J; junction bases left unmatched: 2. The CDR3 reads CASSTGQGSYNEQFF. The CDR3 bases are TGTGCCAGCAGCACGGGACAGGGGTCCTACAATGAGCAGTTCTTC.

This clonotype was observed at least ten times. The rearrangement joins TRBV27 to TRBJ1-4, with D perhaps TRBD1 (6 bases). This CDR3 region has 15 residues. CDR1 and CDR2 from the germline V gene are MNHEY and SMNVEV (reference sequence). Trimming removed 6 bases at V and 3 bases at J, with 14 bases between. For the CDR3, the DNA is TGTGCCAGCAGCTGGGGGGGGCCAGCTAATGAAAAACTGTTTTTT. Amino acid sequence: CASSWGGPANEKLFF.

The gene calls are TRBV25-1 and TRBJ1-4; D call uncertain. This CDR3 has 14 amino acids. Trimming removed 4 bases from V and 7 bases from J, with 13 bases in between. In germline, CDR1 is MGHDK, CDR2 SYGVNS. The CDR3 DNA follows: TGTGCCAGCAGTGGAACAGCAGTCGGTGAAAAACTGTTTTTT. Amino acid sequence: CASSGTAVGEKLFF.

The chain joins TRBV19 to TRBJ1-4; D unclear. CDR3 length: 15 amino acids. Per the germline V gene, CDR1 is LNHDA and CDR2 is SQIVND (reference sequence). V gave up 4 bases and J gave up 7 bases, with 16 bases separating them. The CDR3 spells CASSRGGLAGEKLFF. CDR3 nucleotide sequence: TGTGCCAGTAGTAGAGGTGGCCTGGCGGGTGAAAAACTGTTTTTT.

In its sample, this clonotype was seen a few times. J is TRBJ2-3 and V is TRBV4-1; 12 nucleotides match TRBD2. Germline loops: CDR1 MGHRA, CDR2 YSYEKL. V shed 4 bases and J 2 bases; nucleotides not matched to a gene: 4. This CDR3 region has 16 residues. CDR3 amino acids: CASSPTSGGITDTQYF. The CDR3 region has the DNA TGCGCCAGCAGCCCGACTAGCGGGGGCATCACAGATACGCAGTATTTT.

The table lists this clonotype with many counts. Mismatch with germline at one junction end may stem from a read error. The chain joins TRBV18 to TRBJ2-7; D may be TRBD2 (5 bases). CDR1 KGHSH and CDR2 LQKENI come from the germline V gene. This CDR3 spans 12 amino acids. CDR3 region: CASSTPPDSPPF. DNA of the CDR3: TGTGCCAGCTCAACGCCCCCGGACTCCCCTCCCTTC.

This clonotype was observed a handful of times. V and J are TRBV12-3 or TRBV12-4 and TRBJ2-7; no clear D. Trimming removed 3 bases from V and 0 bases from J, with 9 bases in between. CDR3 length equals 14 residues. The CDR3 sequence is CASSFAASSYEQYF. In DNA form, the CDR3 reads TGTGCCAGCAGTTTCGCCGCCAGCTCCTACGAGCAGTACTTC.

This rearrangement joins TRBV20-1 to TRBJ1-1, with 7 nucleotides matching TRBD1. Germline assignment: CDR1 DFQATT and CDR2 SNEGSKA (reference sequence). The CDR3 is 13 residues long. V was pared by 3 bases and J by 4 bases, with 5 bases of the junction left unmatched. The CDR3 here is CSARTGKGTEAFF. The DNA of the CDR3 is TGCAGTGCTAGGACAGGGAAAGGCACTGAAGCTTTCTTT.

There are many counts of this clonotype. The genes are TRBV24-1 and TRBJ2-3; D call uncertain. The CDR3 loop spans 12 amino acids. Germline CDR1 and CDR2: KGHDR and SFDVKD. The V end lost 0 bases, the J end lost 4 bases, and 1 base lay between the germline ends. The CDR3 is CATSDLADTQYF. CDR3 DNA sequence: TGTGCCACCAGTGATTTGGCAGATACGCAGTATTTT.